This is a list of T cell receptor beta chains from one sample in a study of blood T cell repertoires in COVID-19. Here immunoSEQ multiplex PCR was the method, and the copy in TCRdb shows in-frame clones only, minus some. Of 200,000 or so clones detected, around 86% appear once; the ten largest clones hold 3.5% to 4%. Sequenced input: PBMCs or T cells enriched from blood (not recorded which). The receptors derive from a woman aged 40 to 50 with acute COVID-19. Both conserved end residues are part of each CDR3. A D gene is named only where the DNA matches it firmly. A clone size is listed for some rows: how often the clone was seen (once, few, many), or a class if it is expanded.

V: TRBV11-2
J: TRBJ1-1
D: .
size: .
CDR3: CASSLQENTEAFF
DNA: TGTGCCAGCAGCTTACAGGAGAACACTGAAGCTTTCTTT

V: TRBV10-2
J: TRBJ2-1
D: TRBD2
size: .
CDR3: CASSRLAGDNEQFF
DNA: TGCGCCAGCAGTCGGCTAGCGGGAGACAATGAGCAGTTCTTC

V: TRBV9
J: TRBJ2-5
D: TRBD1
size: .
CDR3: CASSVGAGQGAETQYF
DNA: TGTGCCAGCAGCGTAGGGGCGGGACAGGGGGCAGAGACCCAGTACTTC

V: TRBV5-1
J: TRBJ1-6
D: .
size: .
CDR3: CASSPHPRSHSPLHF
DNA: TGCGCCAGCAGCCCCCACCCCAGGTCCCATTCACCCCTCCACTTT

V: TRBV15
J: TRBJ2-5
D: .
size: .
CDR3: CATSRAIGGQNQYF
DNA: TGTGCCACCAGCAGAGCTATCGGGGGGCAGAACCAGTACTTC

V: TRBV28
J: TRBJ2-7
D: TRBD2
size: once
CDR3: CASSSRLAGDEQYF
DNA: TGTGCCAGCAGTTCTCGACTAGCGGGAGACGAGCAGTACTTC

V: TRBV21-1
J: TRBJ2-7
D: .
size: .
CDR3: CAGRRDGGPDEQYF
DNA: TGTGCCGGACGACGTGACGGAGGGCCCGACGAGCAGTACTTC

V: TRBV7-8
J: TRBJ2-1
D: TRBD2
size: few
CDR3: CASSSGLARHEQFF
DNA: TGTGCCAGCAGCTCGGGACTAGCCCGCCACGAGCAGTTCTTC

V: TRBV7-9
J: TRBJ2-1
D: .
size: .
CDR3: CASNPRGWIYNEQFF
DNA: TGTGCCAGCAACCCCCGGGGGTGGATTTACAATGAGCAGTTCTTC

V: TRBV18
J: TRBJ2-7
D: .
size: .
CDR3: CASSPGQRYEQYF
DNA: TGTGCCAGCTCCCCGGGACAAAGGTACGAGCAGTACTTC

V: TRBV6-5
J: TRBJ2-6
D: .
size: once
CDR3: CATGVSSGANVLTF
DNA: TGTGCCACCGGAGTTAGCTCTGGGGCCAACGTCCTGACTTTC

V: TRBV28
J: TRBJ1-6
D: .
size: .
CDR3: CASSFEGAYNSPLHF
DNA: TGTGCCAGCAGTTTTGAGGGAGCTTATAATTCACCCCTCCACTTT

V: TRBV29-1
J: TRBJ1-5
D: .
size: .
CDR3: CSVGQNNQPQHF
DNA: TGCAGCGTCGGACAAAACAATCAGCCCCAGCATTTT

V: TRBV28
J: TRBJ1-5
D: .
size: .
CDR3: CASSPEVYAGRNQPQHF
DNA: TGTGCCAGCAGTCCGGAGGTATACGCGGGCCGCAATCAGCCCCAGCATTTT

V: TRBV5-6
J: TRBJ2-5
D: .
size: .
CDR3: CASRRRGEQETQYF
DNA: TGTGCCAGCAGGCGCAGGGGCGAACAAGAGACCCAGTACTTC

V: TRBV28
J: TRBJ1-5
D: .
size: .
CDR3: CASLYQGGGNQPQHF
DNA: TGTGCCAGCCTCTACCAGGGTGGAGGGAATCAGCCCCAGCATTTT

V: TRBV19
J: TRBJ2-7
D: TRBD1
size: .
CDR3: CASTPGQGAYEQYF
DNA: TGTGCCAGTACCCCCGGACAGGGGGCCTACGAGCAGTACTTC

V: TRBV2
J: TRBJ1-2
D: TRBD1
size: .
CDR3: CASRTGGYGYTF
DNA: TGTGCCAGCAGGACAGGGGGATATGGCTACACCTTC

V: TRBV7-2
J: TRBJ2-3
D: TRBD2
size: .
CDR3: CASSLRLAGVADTQYF
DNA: TGTGCCAGCAGCTTAAGGTTAGCGGGAGTGGCAGATACGCAGTATTTT

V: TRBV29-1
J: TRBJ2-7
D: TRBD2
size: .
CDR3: CSVVPGTSPYEQYF
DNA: TGCAGCGTTGTCCCCGGGACTAGTCCCTACGAGCAGTACTTC

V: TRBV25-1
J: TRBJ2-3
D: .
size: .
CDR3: CASSEYRRPTDTQYF
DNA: TGTGCCAGCAGTGAATATAGGAGACCCACAGATACGCAGTATTTT

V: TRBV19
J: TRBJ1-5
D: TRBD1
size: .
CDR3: CATLQRGRGTQPQHF
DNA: TGTGCCACCCTACAAAGGGGCAGGGGGACGCAGCCCCAGCATTTT

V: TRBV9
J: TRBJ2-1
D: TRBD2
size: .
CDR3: CASSVALAGGGINEQFF
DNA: TGTGCCAGCAGCGTAGCCTTAGCGGGAGGAGGGATCAATGAGCAGTTCTTC

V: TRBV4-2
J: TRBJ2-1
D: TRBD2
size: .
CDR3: CASSQAELAATYNEQFF
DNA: TGTGCCAGCAGCCAAGCAGAACTAGCGGCTACCTACAATGAGCAGTTCTTC

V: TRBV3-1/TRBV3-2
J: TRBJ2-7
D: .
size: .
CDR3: CASSQDSWTDSYEQYF
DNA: TGTGCCAGCAGCCAAGATAGCTGGACTGACTCCTACGAGCAGTACTTC

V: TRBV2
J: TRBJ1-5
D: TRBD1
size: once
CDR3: CASSEPQGGGAGQPQHF
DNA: TGTGCCAGCAGTGAACCGCAAGGAGGGGGCGCGGGTCAGCCCCAGCATTTT

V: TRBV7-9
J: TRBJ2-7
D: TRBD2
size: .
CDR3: CASSLVGSGAYEQYF
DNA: TGTGCCAGCAGCTTAGTGGGTAGCGGGGCCTACGAGCAGTACTTC

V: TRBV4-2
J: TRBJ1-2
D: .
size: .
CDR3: CASSQNPGGYTF
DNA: TGTGCCAGCAGCCAAAATCCGGGGGGCTACACCTTC

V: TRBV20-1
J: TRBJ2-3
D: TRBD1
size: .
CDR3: CSAGGQGEEDTQYF
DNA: TGCAGTGCTGGTGGACAGGGGGAGGAAGATACGCAGTATTTT

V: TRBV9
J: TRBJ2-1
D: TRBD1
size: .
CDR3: CASSETPWDSPGYEQFF
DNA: TGTGCCAGCAGCGAGACACCGTGGGACAGCCCGGGGTATGAGCAGTTCTTC

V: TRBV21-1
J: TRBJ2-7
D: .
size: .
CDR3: CASSLSRPGLDKPYEQYF
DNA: TGTGCCAGCAGCCTAAGTCGGCCAGGACTAGATAAACCCTACGAGCAGTACTTC

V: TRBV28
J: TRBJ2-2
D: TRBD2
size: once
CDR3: CASRPRGAGRAGELFF
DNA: TGTGCCAGCAGGCCAAGGGGTGCGGGGAGGGCCGGGGAGCTGTTTTTT

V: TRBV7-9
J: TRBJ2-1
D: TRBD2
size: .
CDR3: CASSHGLAGVNEQFF
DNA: TGTGCCAGCAGCCACGGACTAGCGGGAGTCAATGAGCAGTTCTTC

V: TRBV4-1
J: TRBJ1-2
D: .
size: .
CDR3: CASSQLTPAGSVGYTF
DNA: TGCGCCAGCAGCCAACTTACTCCCGCAGGGTCGGTGGGCTACACCTTC

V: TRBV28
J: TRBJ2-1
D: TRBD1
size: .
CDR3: CASSSAGTGRGEQFF
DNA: TGTGCCAGCAGTTCGGCCGGGACAGGGCGTGGGGAGCAGTTCTTC

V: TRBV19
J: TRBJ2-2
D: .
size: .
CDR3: CASMHRGRIIGGELFF
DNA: TGTGCCAGTATGCATAGGGGGAGAATCATCGGCGGGGAGCTGTTTTTT

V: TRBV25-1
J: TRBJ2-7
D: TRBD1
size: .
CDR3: CASNPTGVTSEQYF
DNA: TGTGCCAGCAATCCGACAGGGGTAACGTCCGAGCAGTACTTC

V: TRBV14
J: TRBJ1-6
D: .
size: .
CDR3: CASSQELSRNSPLHF
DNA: TGTGCCAGCAGCCAAGAGTTGTCGAGGAATTCACCCCTCCACTTT

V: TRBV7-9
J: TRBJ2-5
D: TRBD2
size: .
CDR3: CASSLLAREGETQYF
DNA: TGTGCCAGCAGCTTATTAGCGCGGGAGGGAGAGACCCAGTACTTC

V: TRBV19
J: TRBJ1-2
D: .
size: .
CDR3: CASSPETVTNYGYTF
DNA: TGTGCCAGTAGTCCGGAGACAGTAACTAACTATGGCTACACCTTC

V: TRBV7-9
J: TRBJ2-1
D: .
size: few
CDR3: CASSPRYNEQFF
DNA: TGTGCCAGCAGCCCGCGGTACAATGAGCAGTTCTTC

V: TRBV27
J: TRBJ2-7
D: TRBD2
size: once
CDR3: CASSFPGLAVYEQYF
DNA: TGTGCCAGCAGTTTCCCAGGACTAGCTGTCTACGAGCAGTACTTC

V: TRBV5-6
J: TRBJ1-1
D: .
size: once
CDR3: CASSLGGVAFF
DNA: TGTGCCAGCAGCTTAGGGGGGGTGGCTTTCTTT

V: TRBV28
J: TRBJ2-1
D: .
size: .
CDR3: CASREQDYEQFF
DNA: TGTGCCAGCAGGGAACAGGATTACGAGCAGTTCTTC

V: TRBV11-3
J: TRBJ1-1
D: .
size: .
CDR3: CASRESTEAFF
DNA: TGTGCCAGTCGAGAATCCACTGAAGCTTTCTTT

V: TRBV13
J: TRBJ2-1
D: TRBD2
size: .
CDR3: CASLKASGYLHEQFF
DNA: TGTGCCAGCTTAAAGGCTAGCGGGTACCTACATGAGCAGTTCTTC

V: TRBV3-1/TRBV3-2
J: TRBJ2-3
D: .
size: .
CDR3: CASSQRGAAGTDTQYF
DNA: TGTGCCAGCAGCCAGAGAGGAGCGGCGGGCACAGATACGCAGTATTTT

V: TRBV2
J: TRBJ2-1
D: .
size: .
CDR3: CASTVASYNEQFF
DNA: TGTGCCAGCACGGTAGCCTCCTACAATGAGCAGTTCTTC

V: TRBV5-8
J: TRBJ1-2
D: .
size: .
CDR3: CASSLEGDGYTF
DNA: TGTGCCAGCAGCTTGGAAGGGGATGGCTACACCTTC

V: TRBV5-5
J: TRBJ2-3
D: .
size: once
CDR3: CASSLAASGTDTQYF
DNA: TGTGCCAGCAGCTTGGCAGCTAGCGGCACAGATACGCAGTATTTT

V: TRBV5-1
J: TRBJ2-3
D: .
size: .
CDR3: CASSLQGDTQYF
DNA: TGCGCCAGCAGCTTACAGGGAGATACGCAGTATTTT

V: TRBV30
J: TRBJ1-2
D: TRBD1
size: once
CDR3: CAWDRANYGYTF
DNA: TGTGCCTGGGACAGGGCTAACTATGGCTACACCTTC

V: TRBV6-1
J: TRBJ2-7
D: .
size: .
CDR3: CASSEDRAGAYEQYF
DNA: TGTGCCAGCAGTGAAGATAGGGCAGGGGCTTACGAGCAGTACTTC

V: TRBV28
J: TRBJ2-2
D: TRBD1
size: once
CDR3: CASSFPGGLGGELFF
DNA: TGTGCCAGCAGTTTCCCAGGGGGCTTAGGCGGGGAGCTGTTTTTT

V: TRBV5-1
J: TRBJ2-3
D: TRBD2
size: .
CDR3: CASRSRPDTTSGRGADTQYF
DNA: TGCGCCAGCCGATCCAGACCCGATACGACTAGCGGGAGGGGCGCAGATACGCAGTATTTT

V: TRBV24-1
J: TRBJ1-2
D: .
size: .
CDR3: CATLGSYGYTF
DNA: TGTGCCACCCTCGGGAGCTATGGCTACACCTTC

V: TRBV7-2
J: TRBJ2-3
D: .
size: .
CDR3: CASSLERVVGADTQYF
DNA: TGTGCCAGCAGCTTAGAGCGGGTAGTGGGAGCAGATACGCAGTATTTT

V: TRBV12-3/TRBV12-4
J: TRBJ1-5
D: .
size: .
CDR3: CASSPTAYQPQHF
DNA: TGTGCCAGCAGCCCGACAGCCTATCAGCCCCAGCATTTT

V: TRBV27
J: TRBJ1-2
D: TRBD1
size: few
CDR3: CASSLRRDRGPAQYGYTF
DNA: TGTGCCAGCAGTTTGCGCAGGGACAGGGGGCCAGCTCAATATGGCTACACCTTC